This T cell receptor beta chain was obtained from a study of blood T cells in healthy people across ages. A sample-barcoded 5' primer and a J-beta primer mix were used in a second PCR of roughly 7 to 11 cycles. From the 5' RACE reads, TCRdb called clonotypes with MiXCR, one entry per CDR3 protein. This table holds 780,000 or so distinct CDR3 sequences, roughly 56% found once. Germline loops: CDR1 ENHRY, CDR2 SYGVKD. The V gene lost 3 bases and the J gene lost 7 bases, with 20 bases spanning the gap. The CDR3 contains 16 residues. There were at least 5 micrograms of total RNA extracted from every sample.

The chain joins TRBV10-3 to TRBJ2-3; the D is unclear. Specimen: blood. The source of this sequence is a man in his forties or fifties in good health. Written as DNA, the CDR3 is TGTGCCATCAGTGAATCCGTTGACCCCGACGGAAATACGCAGTATTTT. Residues: CAISESVDPDGNTQYF.